The clone carrying this T cell receptor (beta chain) was counted a single time. RNA transcripts yielded amplified TCR beta CDR3 regions. The workflow started with a first-round RT-PCR run with HTBI primers and then moved on to a second-round multiplex PCR. TCRdb passed the multiplex PCR reads through MiXCR, listing each CDR3 protein once. The repertoire holds under 250,000 distinct CDR3 sequences, with 29% as singletons. The entry originates in a study of Graves' ophthalmopathy and Graves' hyperthyroidism. Germline values: CDR1 SGHRS, CDR2 YFSETQ. V was pared by 0 bases and J by 7 bases, with 5 bases between. The CDR3 totals 12 residues.

Sequenced: peripheral blood. This clonotype was sampled from a man over 45 with Graves' ophthalmopathy. V and J are TRBV5-1 and TRBJ2-4, with no clear D. The CDR3 coding sequence is TGCGCCAGCAGCTTGGACCGGAACATTCAGTACTTC. It is translated as CASSLDRNIQYF.